A single sample gave rise to the 3 T cell receptor delta chains below, sequenced in a study of γδ T cells in repeated Plasmodium falciparum infection. TCRdb re-called clones from the multiplex PCR reads using CATT. The data show tens of thousands of delta-chain clones, 0.9% to 1% seen once. Vgamma9/Vdelta2+ and Vdelta2-negative gammadelta T cells were flow-sorted from PBMC for bulk sequencing. Input material: gamma-delta T cells from blood. These TCRs come from a pool of human donors (malaria-infected and uninfected, not separated).

Notes on this clone: TCRdb's protein, taken from a much larger clone, differs from this DNA's translation at residue 19, likely owing to a read error; the protein displayed comes from the DNA. The V gene is TRDV1, the J gene TRDJ1; 13 bases are a match to TRDD3. The CDR3 loop spans 22 amino acids. From germline, CDR1 is TSWWSYY and CDR2 QGS. The CDR3 DNA reads as TGTGCTCTTGGGGAACTGGGATCAAGTCGTACTGGGGGATACGTCGACACCGATGAACTCATCTTT. This sequence encodes CALGELGSSRTGGYVDTDELIF.

A note on this clone: A far larger clone is only one base removed, so a read error is likely. This chain connects TRDV2 to TRDJ1; TRDD3 might be the D (5 bases). The J gene, left out of TCRdb, was set here by checking the DNA against germline. Trimming left V 0 bases short and J 7 bases short, with 14 bases between. From germline, CDR1 is GEAIGNYY and CDR2 EKD. This CDR3 region has 14 residues. The CDR3 DNA is TGTGCCTGTGACACCGTCTGGGTGCCGGGTAAACTCATCTTT. Translating gives CACDTVWVPGKLIF.

This clone was picked up a small number of times. The protein that TCRdb holds for this DNA derives from a much larger clone and differs from the translated DNA at residue 7, which likely indicates a read error; the protein shown here is translated from the DNA. This chain connects TRDV2 to TRDJ3, with D unclear. Assignment of the J gene here rests on matching the DNA to germline, because TCRdb gives none. V lost 0 bases and J lost 2, with 16 bases in between. CDR1 is GEAIGNYY, CDR2 EKD, per germline. This CDR3 region has 19 residues. The CDR3 nucleotides are TGTGCCTGTGACACCGCGAGGGCGTTGAGAGCCTGGGACACCCGACAGATGTTTTTC. The encoded protein is CACDTARALRAWDTRQMFF.